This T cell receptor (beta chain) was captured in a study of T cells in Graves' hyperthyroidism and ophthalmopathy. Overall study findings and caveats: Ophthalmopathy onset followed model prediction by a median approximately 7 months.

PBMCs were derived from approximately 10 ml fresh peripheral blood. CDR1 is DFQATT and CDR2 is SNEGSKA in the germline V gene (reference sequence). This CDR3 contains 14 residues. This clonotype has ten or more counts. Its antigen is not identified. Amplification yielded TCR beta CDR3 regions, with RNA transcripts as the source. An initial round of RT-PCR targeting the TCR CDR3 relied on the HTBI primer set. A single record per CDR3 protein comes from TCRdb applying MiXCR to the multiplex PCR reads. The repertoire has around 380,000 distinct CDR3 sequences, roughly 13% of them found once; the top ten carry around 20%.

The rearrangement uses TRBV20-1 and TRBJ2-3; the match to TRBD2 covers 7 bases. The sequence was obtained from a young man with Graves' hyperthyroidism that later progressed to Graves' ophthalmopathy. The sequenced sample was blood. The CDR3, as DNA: TGCAGGAGATCCCGGGACTACCCCACAGATACGCAGTATTTT. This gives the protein CRRSRDYPTDTQYF.